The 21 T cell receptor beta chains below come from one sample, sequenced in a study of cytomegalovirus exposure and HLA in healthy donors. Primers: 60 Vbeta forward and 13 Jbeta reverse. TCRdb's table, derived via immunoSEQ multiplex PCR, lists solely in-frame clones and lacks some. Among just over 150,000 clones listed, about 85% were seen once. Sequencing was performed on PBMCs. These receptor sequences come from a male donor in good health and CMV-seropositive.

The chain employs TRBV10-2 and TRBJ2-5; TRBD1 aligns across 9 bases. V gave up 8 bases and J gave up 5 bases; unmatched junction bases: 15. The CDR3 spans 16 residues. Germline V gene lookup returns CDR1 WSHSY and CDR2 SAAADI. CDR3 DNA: TGCGCCAGCCGGAGGACCGGGGACAGGGATCGGGAGACCCAGTACTTC. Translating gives CASRRTGDRDRETQYF.

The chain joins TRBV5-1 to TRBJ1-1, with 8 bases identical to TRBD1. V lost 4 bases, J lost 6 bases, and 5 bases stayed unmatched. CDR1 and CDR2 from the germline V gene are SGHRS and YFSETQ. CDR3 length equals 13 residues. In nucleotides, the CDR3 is TGCGCCAGCAGCGGAGGACAGGGATCTGAAGCTTTCTTT. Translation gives CASSGGQGSEAFF.

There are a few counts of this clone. The CDR3: CASSSTGTREETQYF. CDR3 nucleotides: TGCGCCAGCAGCTCCACCGGGACTAGGGAAGAGACCCAGTACTTC. This chain joins TRBV5-1 and TRBJ2-5; 8 positions match TRBD2. The CDR3 contains 15 residues. Germline trimming cut 3 bases from V and 3 bases from J; bases unmatched to any gene: 7. The germline gives CDR1 SGHRS, CDR2 YFSETQ. Complete variable domain (other parts from reference TRBV5-1 and TRBJ2-5): KAGVTQTPRYLIKTRGQQVTLSCSPISGHRSVSWYQQTPGQGLQFLFEYFSETQRNKGNFPGRFSGRQFSNSRSEMNVSTLELGDSALYLCASSSTGTREETQYFGPGTRLLVL.

The CDR3 DNA follows: TGTGCCAGCAGTTCCGGGACAAGGATGACTGAAGCTTTCTTT. Translating gives CASSSGTRMTEAFF. V usage is TRBV7-2 and J usage is TRBJ1-1, with TRBD1 as a possible D gene (6 bases). The CDR3 has 14 amino acids. CDR1 SGHTA and CDR2 FQGNSA come from the germline V gene. Between the trimmed V and J ends, which lost 6 bases and 5 bases, there was a span of 16 bases. Full variable domain (rest looked up from reference TRBV7-2 and TRBJ1-1): GAGVSQSPSNKVTEKGKDVELRCDPISGHTALYWYRQSLGQGLEFLIYFQGNSAPDKSGLPSDRFSAERTGGSVSTLTIQRTQQEDSAVYLCASSSGTRMTEAFFGQGTRLTVV.

The CDR3, as DNA: TGCGCCAGCAGCCAAGATCGCGGGGGCACTGAAGCTTTCTTT. Amino acids: CASSQDRGGTEAFF. V usage is TRBV4-1 and J usage is TRBJ1-1, with D maybe TRBD1 (5 bases). In germline, CDR1 is MGHRA, CDR2 YSYEKL. V was pared by 0 bases and J by 4 bases, with 9 bases between. The CDR3 totals 14 residues.

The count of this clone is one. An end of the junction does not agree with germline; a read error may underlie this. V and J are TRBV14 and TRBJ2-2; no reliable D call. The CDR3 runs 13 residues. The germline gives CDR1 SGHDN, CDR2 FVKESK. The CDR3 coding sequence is TGTGCCAGCAGCCAAGTCTCGTCCGGTGAGCTGTTTTTT. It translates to CASSQVSSGELFF.

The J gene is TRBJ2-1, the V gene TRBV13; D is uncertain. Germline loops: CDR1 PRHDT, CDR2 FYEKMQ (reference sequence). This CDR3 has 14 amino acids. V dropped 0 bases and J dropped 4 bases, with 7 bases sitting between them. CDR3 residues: CASSLGTAYNEQFF. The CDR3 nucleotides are TGTGCCAGCAGCTTAGGCACAGCATACAATGAGCAGTTCTTC. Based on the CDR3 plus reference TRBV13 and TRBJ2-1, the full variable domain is AAGVIQSPRHLIKEKRETATLKCYPIPRHDTVYWYQQGPGQDPQFLISFYEKMQSDKGSIPDRFSAQQFSDYHSELNMSSLELGDSALYFCASSLGTAYNEQFFGPGTRLTVL.

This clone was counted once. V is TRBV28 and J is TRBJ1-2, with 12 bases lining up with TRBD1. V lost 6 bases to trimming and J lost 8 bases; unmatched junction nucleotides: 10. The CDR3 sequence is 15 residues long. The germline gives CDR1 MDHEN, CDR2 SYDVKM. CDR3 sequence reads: CASSPLGTGGRGYTF. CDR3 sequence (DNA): TGTGCCAGCAGCCCTCTCGGGACAGGGGGCCGGGGCTACACCTTC.

The CDR3 loop reads CASSFGFLGRNEQFF. The CDR3 coding sequence is TGTGCCAGCAGCTTCGGGTTTCTTGGGAGGAATGAGCAGTTCTTC. The chain uses TRBV7-2 and TRBJ2-1; TRBD2 is a possible D gene (6 bases). Germline CDR1 SGHTA, CDR2 FQGNSA. V was pared by 3 bases and J by 7 bases, with 16 bases between. This CDR3 spans 15 amino acids.

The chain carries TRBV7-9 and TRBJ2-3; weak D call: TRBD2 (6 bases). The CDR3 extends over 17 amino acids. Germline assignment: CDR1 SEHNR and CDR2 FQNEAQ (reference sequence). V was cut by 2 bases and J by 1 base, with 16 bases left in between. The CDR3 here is CASSLIRGTRGTDTQYF. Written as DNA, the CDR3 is TGTGCCAGCAGCTTAATACGCGGGACCCGGGGCACAGATACGCAGTATTTT. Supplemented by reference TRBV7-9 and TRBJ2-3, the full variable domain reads DTGVSQNPRHKITKRGQNVTFRCDPISEHNRLYWYRQTLGQGPEFLTYFQNEAQLEKSRLLSDRFSAERPKGSFSTLEIQRTEQGDSAMYLCASSLIRGTRGTDTQYFGPGTRLTVL.

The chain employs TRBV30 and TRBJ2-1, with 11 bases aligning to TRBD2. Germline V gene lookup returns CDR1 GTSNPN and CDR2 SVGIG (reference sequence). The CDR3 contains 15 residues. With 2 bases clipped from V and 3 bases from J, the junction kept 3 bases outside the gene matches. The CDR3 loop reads CAWSPTSGSYNEQFF. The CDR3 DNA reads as TGTGCCTGGAGTCCCACTAGCGGGAGCTACAATGAGCAGTTCTTC.

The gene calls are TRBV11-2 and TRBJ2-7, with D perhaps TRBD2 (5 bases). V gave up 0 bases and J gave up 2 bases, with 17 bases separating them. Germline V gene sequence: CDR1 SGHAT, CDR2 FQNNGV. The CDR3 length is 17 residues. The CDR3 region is CASSLDLSSRGPYEQYF. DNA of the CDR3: TGTGCCAGCAGCTTAGATCTGTCTTCCCGAGGGCCCTACGAGCAGTACTTC.

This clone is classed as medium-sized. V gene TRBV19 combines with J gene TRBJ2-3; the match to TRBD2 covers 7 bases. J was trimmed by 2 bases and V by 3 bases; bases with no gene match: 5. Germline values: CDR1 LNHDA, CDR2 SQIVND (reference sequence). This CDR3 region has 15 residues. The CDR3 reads CASSMGLAVTDTQYF. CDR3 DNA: TGTGCCAGTAGTATGGGCCTAGCGGTCACAGATACGCAGTATTTT. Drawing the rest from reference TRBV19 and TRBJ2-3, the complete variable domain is DGGITQSPKYLFRKEGQNVTLSCEQNLNHDAMYWYRQDPGQGLRLIYYSQIVNDFQKGDIAEGYSVSREKKESFPLTVTSAQKNPTAFYLCASSMGLAVTDTQYFGPGTRLTVL.

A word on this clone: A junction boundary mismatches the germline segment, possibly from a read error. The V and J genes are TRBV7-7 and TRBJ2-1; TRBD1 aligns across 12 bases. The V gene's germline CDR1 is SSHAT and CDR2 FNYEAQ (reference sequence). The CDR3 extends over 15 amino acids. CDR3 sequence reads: CASSAGTGGVNEQFF. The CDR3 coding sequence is TGTGCTAGCAGCGCCGGGACAGGGGGCGTGAATGAGCAGTTCTTC.

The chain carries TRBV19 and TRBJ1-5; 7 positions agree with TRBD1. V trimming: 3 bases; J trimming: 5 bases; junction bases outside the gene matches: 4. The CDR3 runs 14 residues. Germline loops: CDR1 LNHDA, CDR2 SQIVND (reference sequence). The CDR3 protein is CASSIGQEHQPQHF. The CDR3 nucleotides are TGTGCCAGTAGTATTGGACAGGAACATCAGCCCCAGCATTTT. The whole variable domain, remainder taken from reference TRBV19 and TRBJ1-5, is DGGITQSPKYLFRKEGQNVTLSCEQNLNHDAMYWYRQDPGQGLRLIYYSQIVNDFQKGDIAEGYSVSREKKESFPLTVTSAQKNPTAFYLCASSIGQEHQPQHFGDGTRLSIL.

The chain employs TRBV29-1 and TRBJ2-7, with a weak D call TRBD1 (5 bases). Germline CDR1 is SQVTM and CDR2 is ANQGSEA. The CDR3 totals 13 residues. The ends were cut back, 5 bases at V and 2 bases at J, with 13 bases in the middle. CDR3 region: CSVFKTATYEQYF. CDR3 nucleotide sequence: TGCAGCGTTTTTAAGACAGCAACCTACGAGCAGTACTTC.

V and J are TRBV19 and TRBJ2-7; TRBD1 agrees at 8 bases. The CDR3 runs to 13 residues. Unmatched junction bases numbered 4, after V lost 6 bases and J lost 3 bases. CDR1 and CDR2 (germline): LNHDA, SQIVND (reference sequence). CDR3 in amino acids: CASSRGPNYEQYF. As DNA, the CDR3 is TGTGCCAGTAGCAGGGGGCCCAACTACGAGCAGTACTTC.

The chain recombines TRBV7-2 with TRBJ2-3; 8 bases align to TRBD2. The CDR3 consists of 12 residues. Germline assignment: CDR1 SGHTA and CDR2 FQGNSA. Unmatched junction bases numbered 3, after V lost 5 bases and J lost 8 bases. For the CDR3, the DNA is TGTGCCAGCAGCACCGGGGGGGGTACGCAGTATTTT. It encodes CASSTGGGTQYF. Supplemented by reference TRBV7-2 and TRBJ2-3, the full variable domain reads GAGVSQSPSNKVTEKGKDVELRCDPISGHTALYWYRQSLGQGLEFLIYFQGNSAPDKSGLPSDRFSAERTGGSVSTLTIQRTQQEDSAVYLCASSTGGGTQYFGPGTRLTVL.

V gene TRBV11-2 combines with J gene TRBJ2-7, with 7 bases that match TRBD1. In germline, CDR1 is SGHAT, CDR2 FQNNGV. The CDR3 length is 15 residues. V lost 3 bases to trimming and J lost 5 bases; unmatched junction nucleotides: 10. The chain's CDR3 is CASSFRPTTGDEQYF. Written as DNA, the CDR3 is TGTGCCAGCAGCTTCCGACCCACAACAGGGGACGAGCAGTACTTC.

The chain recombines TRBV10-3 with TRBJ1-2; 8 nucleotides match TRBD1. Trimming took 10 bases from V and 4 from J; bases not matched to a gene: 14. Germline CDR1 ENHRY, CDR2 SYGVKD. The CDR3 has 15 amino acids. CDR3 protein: CATTAQGAQGYGYTF. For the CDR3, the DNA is TGTGCCACAACGGCGCAGGGGGCGCAGGGCTATGGCTACACCTTC.

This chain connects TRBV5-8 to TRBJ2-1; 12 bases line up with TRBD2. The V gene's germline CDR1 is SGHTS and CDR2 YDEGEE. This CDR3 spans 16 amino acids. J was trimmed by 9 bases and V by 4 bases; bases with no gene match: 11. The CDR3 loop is CASSRRLAGGPIEQFF. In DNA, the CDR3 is TGTGCCAGCAGCAGGCGCCTAGCGGGAGGGCCCATTGAGCAGTTCTTC.